The entry below gives a single T cell receptor (beta chain) sequence along with its context. Its antigen is not known. Primers included in the PCR were 60 Vbeta and 13 Jbeta primers. Assay used: immunoSEQ multiplex PCR; TCRdb lists only in-frame clones, some missing. The table lists some 100,000 clones, around 77% of them singletons. The germline V gene encodes CDR1 MNHGY and CDR2 SVAAGI. The V gene lost 7 bases and the J gene lost 3 bases, with 13 bases spanning the gap. The CDR3 spans 13 residues. The data were taken from a study of cytomegalovirus exposure and HLA in healthy donors. Whole-study context: From about 180 million T cells, an earlier analysis saw 117 million unique TCR beta sequences. General study points: A prior analysis recorded that most TCR beta V segments were productive about 87% or about 30% of the time. A later analysis revealed that TCR association rates differed between HLA loci, peaking at DRB1 and bottoming out at HLA-C. It was reportedly the case that the classifier diagnosed cytomegalovirus status with high specificity and sensitivity.

The sample comprised PBMCs. The chain uses TRBV6-9 and TRBJ2-7; a weak D match, TRBD2 (5 bases). The TCR comes from a man in his fifties in good health and CMV-seropositive. As DNA, the CDR3 is TGTGCCAGCACTACCGGACTTTTCTACGAGCAGTACTTC. Its protein product is CASTTGLFYEQYF.